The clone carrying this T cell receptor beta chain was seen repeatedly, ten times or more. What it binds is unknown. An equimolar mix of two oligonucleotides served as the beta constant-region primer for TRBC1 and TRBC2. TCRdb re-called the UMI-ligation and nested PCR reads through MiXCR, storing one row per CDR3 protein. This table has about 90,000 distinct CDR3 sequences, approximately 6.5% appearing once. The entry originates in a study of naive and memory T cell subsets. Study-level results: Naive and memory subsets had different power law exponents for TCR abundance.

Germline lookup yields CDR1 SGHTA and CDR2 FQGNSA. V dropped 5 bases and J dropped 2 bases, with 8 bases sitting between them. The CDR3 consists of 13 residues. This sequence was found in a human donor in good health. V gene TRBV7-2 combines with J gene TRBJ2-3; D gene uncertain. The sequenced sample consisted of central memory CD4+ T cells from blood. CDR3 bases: TGTGCCAGCAGCACACGATACACAGATACGCAGTATTTT. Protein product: CASSTRYTDTQYF. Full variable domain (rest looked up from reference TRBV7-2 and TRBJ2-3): GAGVSQSPSNKVTEKGKDVELRCDPISGHTALYWYRQSLGQGLEFLIYFQGNSAPDKSGLPSDRFSAERTGGSVSTLTIQRTQQEDSAVYLCASSTRYTDTQYFGPGTRLTVL.